The 9 T cell receptor beta chains presented below share a single source sample, sequenced in a study of blood T cell repertoires in COVID-19. The method was immunoSEQ multiplex PCR; TCRdb's version includes in-frame clones alone and lacks a portion of them. This sample has about 170,000 clones, with about 89% found just once. Source material: peripheral blood. Receptors were obtained from a man aged 65 to 79 with acute or convalescent COVID-19.

The chain recombines TRBV10-1 with TRBJ2-2, with TRBD2 identical over 11 bases. J was trimmed by 9 bases and V by 0 bases; bases with no gene match: 3. This CDR3 has 15 residues. Germline-derived CDR1 and CDR2 are WNHNN and SYGVQD (reference sequence). The CDR3: CASSESTSGDRELFF. The DNA for the CDR3 is TGCGCCAGCAGTGAGTCGACTAGCGGGGACCGGGAGCTGTTTTTT.

The chain's CDR3 is CAAGPDRSGNEQFF. The CDR3 DNA is TGTGCCGCCGGCCCGGACAGGTCCGGCAATGAGCAGTTCTTC. The rearrangement uses TRBV6-6 and TRBJ2-1, with 7 bases fitting TRBD1. The V gene end was trimmed by 11 bases and the J gene end by 6 bases; junction bases not matched to a gene: 13. The CDR3 runs to 14 residues. The V gene's germline CDR1 is MNHNY and CDR2 SVGAGI (reference sequence).

This CDR3 reads CASSVQGQRSNQPQHF. CDR3 bases: TGTGCCAGTAGTGTCCAGGGACAGCGTAGCAATCAGCCCCAGCATTTT. The rearrangement links TRBV19 to TRBJ1-5; 7 nucleotides agree with TRBD1. This CDR3 is 16 amino acids long. V trimming: 5 bases; J trimming: 0 bases; junction bases outside the gene matches: 7. CDR1 is LNHDA and CDR2 is SQIVND in the germline V gene (reference sequence).

This chain uses TRBV6-5 with TRBJ1-4; D gene uncertain. V was cut by 2 bases and J by 2 bases, with 9 bases left in between. The CDR3 sequence is 15 residues long. Per the germline V gene, CDR1 is MNHEY and CDR2 is SVGAGI. CDR3 nucleotides: TGTGCCAGCAGTTACCCCCCTGGCACTAATGAAAAACTGTTTTTT. This sequence encodes CASSYPPGTNEKLFF.

The chain is built from TRBV7-9 and TRBJ2-7; TRBD2 aligns across 11 bases. Germline CDR1 reads SEHNR; CDR2 reads FQNEAQ (reference sequence). Trimming took 5 bases from V and 2 from J; bases not matched to a gene: 11. This CDR3 has 17 residues. CDR3 in amino acids: CASSPPFLAGGTYEQYF. As DNA, the CDR3 is TGTGCCAGCAGCCCCCCCTTTCTAGCGGGGGGCACCTACGAGCAGTACTTC.

The chain employs TRBV5-4 and TRBJ2-1; tentatively, D is TRBD2 (5 bases). The CDR3 contains 14 residues. The germline V gene has CDR1 SGHNT and CDR2 YYREEE (reference sequence). Trimming removed 0 bases at V and 5 bases at J, with 9 bases between. The CDR3 loop reads CASSLGLADNEQFF. CDR3 bases: TGTGCCAGCAGCTTGGGGCTAGCCGACAATGAGCAGTTCTTC.

The CDR3: CASSPPRGDNSPLHF. Written as DNA, the CDR3 is TGTGCCAGCAGTCCCCCCCGCGGGGATAATTCACCCCTCCACTTT. This rearrangement joins TRBV6-5 to TRBJ1-6, with D hard to call. The CDR3 has 15 residues. The V gene lost 5 bases and the J gene lost 5 bases, with 13 bases spanning the gap. Germline V CDR1 and CDR2: MNHEY, SVGAGI.

The chain combines TRBV12-3 or TRBV12-4 with TRBJ1-6; the D is unclear. The ends were cut back, 8 bases at V and 5 bases at J, with 7 bases in the middle. The CDR3 totals 12 residues. The CDR3 loop reads CASWQNNSPLHF. The CDR3 bases are TGTGCCAGCTGGCAGAATAATTCACCCCTCCACTTT.

V and J are TRBV10-3 and TRBJ2-1, with 8 bases lining up with TRBD2. The CDR3 has 14 residues. The germline gives CDR1 ENHRY, CDR2 SYGVKD. Trimming cost V 7 bases and J 5 bases; bases outside gene matches: 7. This CDR3 reads CAITPGLDDNEQFF. For the CDR3, the DNA is TGTGCCATCACTCCGGGACTAGATGACAATGAGCAGTTCTTC.